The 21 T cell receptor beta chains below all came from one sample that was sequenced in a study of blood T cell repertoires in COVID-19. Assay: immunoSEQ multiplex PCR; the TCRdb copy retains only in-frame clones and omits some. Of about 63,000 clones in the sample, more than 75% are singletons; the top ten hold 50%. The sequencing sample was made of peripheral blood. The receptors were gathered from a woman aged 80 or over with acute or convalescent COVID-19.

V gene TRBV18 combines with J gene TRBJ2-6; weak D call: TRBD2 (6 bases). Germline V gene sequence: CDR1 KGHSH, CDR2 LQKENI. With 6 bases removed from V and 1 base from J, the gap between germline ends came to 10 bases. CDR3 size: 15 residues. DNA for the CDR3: TGTGCCAGCTCCCGGGAGAGGTCTGGGGCCAACGTCCTGACTTTC. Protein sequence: CASSRERSGANVLTF.

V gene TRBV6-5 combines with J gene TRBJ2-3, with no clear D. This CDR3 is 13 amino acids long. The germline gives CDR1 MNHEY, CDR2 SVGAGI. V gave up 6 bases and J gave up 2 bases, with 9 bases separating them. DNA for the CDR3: TGTGCCAGCAGGTATTCCCTCACAGATACGCAGTATTTT. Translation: CASRYSLTDTQYF.

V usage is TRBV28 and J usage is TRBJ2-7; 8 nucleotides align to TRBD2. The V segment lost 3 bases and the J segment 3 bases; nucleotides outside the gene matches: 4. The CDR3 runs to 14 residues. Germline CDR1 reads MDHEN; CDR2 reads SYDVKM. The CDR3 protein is CASSLGTRDYEQYF. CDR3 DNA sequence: TGTGCCAGCAGTTTGGGGACTAGGGACTACGAGCAGTACTTC.

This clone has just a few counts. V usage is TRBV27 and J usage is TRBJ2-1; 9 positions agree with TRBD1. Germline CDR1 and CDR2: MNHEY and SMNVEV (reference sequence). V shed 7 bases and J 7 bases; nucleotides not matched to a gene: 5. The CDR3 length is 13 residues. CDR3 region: CASTDRGGNEQFF. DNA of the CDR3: TGTGCCAGCACGGACAGGGGTGGGAATGAGCAGTTCTTC.

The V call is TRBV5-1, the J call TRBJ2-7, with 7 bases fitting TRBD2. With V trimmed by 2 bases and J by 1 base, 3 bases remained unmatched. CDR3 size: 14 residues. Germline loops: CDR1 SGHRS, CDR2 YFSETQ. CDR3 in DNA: TGCGCCAGCAGCTTAAGCGGGGTATCCTACGAGCAGTACTTC. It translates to CASSLSGVSYEQYF.

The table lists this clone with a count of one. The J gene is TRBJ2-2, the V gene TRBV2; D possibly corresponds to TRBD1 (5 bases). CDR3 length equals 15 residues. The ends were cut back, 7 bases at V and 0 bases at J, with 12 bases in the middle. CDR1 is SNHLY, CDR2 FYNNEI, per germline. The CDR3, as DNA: TGTGCCAGCAAGGTGGCAGGGTCGAACACCGGGGAGCTGTTTTTT. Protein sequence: CASKVAGSNTGELFF.

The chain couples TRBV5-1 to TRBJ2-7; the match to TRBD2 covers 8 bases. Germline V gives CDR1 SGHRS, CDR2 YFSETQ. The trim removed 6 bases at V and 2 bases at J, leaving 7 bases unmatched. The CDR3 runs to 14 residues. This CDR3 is CASKGSGAAYEQYF. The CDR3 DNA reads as TGCGCCAGCAAGGGTAGCGGGGCCGCCTACGAGCAGTACTTC.

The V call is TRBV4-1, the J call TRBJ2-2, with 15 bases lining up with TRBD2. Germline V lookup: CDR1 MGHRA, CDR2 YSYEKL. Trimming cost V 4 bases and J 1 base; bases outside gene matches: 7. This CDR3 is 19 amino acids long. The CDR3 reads CASSPTRTSGRVNTGELFF. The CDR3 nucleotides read TGCGCCAGCAGCCCGACTAGGACTAGCGGGAGGGTGAACACCGGGGAGCTGTTTTTT.

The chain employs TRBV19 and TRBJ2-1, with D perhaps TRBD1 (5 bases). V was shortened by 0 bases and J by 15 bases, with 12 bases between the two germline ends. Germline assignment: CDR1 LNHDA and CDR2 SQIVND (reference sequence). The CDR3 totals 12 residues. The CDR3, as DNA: TGTGCCAGTAGTATAGATCAAGGGGTGGCGTTCTTC. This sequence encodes CASSIDQGVAFF. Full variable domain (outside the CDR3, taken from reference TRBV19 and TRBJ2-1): DGGITQSPKYLFRKEGQNVTLSCEQNLNHDAMYWYRQDPGQGLRLIYYSQIVNDFQKGDIAEGYSVSREKKESFPLTVTSAQKNPTAFYLCASSIDQGVAFFGPGTRLTVL.

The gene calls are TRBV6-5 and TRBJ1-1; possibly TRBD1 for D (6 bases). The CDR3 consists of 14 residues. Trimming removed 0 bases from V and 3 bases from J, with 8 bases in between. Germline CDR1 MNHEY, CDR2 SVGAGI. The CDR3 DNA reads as TGTGCCAGCAGTTACTCTAGGACAGACACTGAAGCTTTCTTT. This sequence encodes CASSYSRTDTEAFF.

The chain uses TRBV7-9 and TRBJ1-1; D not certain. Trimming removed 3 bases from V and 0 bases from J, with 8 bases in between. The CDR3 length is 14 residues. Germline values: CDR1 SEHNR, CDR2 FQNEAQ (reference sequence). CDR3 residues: CASSFPQMNTEAFF. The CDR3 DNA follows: TGTGCCAGCAGCTTTCCCCAGATGAACACTGAAGCTTTCTTT.

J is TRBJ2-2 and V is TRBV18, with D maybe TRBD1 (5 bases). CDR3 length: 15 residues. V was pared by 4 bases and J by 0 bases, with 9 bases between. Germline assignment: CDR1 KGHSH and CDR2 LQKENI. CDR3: CASSRQGPNTGELFF. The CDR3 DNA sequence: TGTGCCAGCTCACGGCAGGGCCCGAACACCGGGGAGCTGTTTTTT.

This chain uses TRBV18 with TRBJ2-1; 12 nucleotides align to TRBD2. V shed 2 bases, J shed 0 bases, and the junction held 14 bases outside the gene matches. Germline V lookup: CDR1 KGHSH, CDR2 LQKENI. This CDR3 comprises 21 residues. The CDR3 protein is CASSPLRLAGVTGSSYNEQFF. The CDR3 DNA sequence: TGTGCCAGCTCACCATTAAGACTAGCGGGAGTAACGGGCAGCTCCTACAATGAGCAGTTCTTC.

This chain's CDR3 is CASTSEGQGSYGYTF. The CDR3 DNA reads TGTGCCAGCACCTCAGAGGGACAGGGAAGCTATGGCTACACCTTC. The chain combines TRBV28 with TRBJ1-2; TRBD1 agrees at 9 bases. J lost 4 bases, V lost 7 bases, and 10 bases had no gene match. The germline CDR1 and CDR2 sequences are MDHEN and SYDVKM. The CDR3 is made up of 15 amino acids.

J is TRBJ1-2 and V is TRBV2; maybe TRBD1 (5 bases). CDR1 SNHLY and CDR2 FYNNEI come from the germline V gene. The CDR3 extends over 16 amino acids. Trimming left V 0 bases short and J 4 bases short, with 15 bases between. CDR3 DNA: TGTGCCAGCAGTGAAGCCCCGGGGGGTCAGGGCTATGGCTACACCTTC. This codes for CASSEAPGGQGYGYTF. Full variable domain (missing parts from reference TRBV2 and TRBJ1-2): EPEVTQTPSHQVTQMGQEVILRCVPISNHLYFYWYRQILGQKVEFLVSFYNNEISEKSEIFDDQFSVERPDGSNFTLKIRSTKLEDSAMYFCASSEAPGGQGYGYTFGSGTRLTVV.

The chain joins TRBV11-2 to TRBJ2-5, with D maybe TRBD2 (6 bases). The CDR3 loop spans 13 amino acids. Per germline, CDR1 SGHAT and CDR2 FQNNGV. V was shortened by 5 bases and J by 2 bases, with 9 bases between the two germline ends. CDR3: CASSRERQETQYF. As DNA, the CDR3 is TGTGCCAGCAGCCGGGAGCGGCAAGAGACCCAGTACTTC.

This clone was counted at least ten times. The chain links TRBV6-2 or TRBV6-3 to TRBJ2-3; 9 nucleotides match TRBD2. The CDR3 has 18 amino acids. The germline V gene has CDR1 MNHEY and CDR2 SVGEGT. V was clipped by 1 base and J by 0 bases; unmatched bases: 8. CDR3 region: CASSYFAGGASSTDTQYF. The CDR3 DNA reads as TGTGCCAGCAGTTACTTTGCGGGAGGGGCATCTAGCACAGATACGCAGTATTTT.

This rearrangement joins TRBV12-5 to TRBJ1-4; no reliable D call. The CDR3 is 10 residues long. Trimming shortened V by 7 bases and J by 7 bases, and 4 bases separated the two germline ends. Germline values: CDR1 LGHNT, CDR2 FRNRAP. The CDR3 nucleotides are TGTGCTAGTGCTCCTGAAAAACTGTTTTTT. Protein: CASAPEKLFF.

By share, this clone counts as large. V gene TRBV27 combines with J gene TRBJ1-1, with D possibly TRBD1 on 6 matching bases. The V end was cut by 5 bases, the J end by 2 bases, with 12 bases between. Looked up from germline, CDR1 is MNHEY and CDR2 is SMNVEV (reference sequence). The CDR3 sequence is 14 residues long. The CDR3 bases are TGTGCCAGCAGTCTTTCCAGGGGAAACACTGAAGCTTTCTTT. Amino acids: CASSLSRGNTEAFF.

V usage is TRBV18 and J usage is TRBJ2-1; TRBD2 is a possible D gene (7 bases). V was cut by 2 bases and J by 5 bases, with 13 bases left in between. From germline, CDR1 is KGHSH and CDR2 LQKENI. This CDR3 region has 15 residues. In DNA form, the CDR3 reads TGTGCCAGCTCACCAGTCACAGGGAGGGACAATGAGCAGTTCTTC. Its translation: CASSPVTGRDNEQFF.

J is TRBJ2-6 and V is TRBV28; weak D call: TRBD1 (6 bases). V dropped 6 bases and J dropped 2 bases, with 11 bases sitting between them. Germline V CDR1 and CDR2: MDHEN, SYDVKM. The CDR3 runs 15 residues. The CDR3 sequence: CASRPTGTGANVLTF. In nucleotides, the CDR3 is TGTGCCAGCAGACCGACAGGTACTGGGGCCAACGTCCTGACTTTC.